This T cell receptor (beta chain) is from a study of T cells in Graves' hyperthyroidism and ophthalmopathy. TCR beta CDR3 regions were amplified from RNA. First-round RT-PCR of the TCR CDR3 relied on the HTBI primer set. TCRdb re-derived calls from the multiplex PCR reads in MiXCR, one entry per CDR3 protein. The table records around 300,000 distinct CDR3 sequences, around 13% of them present only once. Uncontrolled infection, other autoimmune disease, pregnancy and lactation each barred patients from inclusion. This clonotype was picked up many times. Germline CDR1 reads SGHNT; CDR2 reads YENEEA. This CDR3 is 12 amino acids long. The V end lost 5 bases, the J end lost 4 bases, and 5 bases lay between the germline ends.

The sample comprised blood. The TCR originated in a middle-aged woman with Graves' hyperthyroidism. V usage is TRBV11-3 and J usage is TRBJ2-2; no reliable D call. CDR3: CASSRPTGELFF. The CDR3 region has the DNA TGTGCCAGCAGCCGACCCACCGGGGAGCTGTTTTTT.